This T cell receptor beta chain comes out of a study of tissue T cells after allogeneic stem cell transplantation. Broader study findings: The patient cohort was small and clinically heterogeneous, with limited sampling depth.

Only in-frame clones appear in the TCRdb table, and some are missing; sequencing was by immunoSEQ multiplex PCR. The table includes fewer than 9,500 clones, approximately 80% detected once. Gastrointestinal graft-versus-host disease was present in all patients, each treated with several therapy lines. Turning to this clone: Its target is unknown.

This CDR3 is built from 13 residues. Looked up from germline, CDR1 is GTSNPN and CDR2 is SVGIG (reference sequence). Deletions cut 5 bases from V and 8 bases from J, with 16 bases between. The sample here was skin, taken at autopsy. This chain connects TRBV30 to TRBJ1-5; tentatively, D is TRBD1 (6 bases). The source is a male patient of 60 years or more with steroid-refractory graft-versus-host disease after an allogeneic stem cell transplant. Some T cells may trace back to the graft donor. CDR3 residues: CAWARGGAEPQHF. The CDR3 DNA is TGTGCCTGGGCCCGGGGGGGCGCGGAGCCCCAGCATTTT.